Listed below are T cell receptor beta chains from one sample, sequenced in a study of vaccination effects on CD4 cells after COVID-19. Data came from immunoSEQ multiplex PCR; TCRdb stores just in-frame clones and leaves some out. The sample contains about 20,000 clones, approximately 70% of which appear only once. Antigen specificity for these receptors is unknown. The starting material was CD4+ T cells from PBMCs cultured with HCoV-229E spike peptides, obtained before COVID-19 vaccination. These receptors were obtained from a human donor who received a COVID-19 vaccine. The CDR3 runs from the conserved cysteine through the conserved F or W. Each record gives: J gene, V gene, CDR3 length, D gene, clone size, CDR3 DNA, CDR3 protein. A D gene is named only where the DNA matches it firmly. Rows give clone size only sometimes, using once, few, many, or a class for an expanded clone.

j_gene: TRBJ1-1
v_gene: TRBV18
len: 16
d_gene: TRBD1
abundance: once
CDR3nt: TGTGCCAGCTCACCACAATCACGACGACAGGGCACTGAAGCTTTCTTT
CDR3aa: CASSPQSRRQGTEAFF

j_gene: TRBJ2-2
v_gene: TRBV5-4
len: 16
d_gene: NA
abundance: once
CDR3nt: TGTGCCAGCAGCTTGGGAGGCGGGGCGAACACCGGGGAGCTGTTTTTT
CDR3aa: CASSLGGGANTGELFF

j_gene: TRBJ1-2
v_gene: TRBV10-3
len: 14
d_gene: TRBD1
abundance: NA
CDR3nt: TGTGCCATCGAGCCCGGGACAGGGGGCTATGGCTACACCTTC
CDR3aa: CAIEPGTGGYGYTF

j_gene: TRBJ2-2
v_gene: TRBV11-3
len: 12
d_gene: NA
abundance: NA
CDR3nt: TGTGCCAGCAGCTTAGCCACCGGGGAGCTGTTTTTT
CDR3aa: CASSLATGELFF

j_gene: TRBJ2-2
v_gene: TRBV4-1
len: 17
d_gene: NA
abundance: NA
CDR3nt: TGCGCCAGCAGCCAAGATCGAACCAGGCAGCTTATCCGGGAGCTGTTTTTT
CDR3aa: CASSQDRTRQLIRELFF

j_gene: TRBJ2-6
v_gene: TRBV5-1
len: 16
d_gene: NA
abundance: NA
CDR3nt: TGCGCCAGCAGCTTTTCAGTCTTGTCTGGGGCCAACGTCCTGACTTTC
CDR3aa: CASSFSVLSGANVLTF

j_gene: TRBJ1-2
v_gene: TRBV19
len: 15
d_gene: NA
abundance: NA
CDR3nt: TGTGCCAGTAGTATAGGAAGGGTAACTAACTATGGCTACACCTTC
CDR3aa: CASSIGRVTNYGYTF

j_gene: TRBJ2-7
v_gene: TRBV5-1
len: 15
d_gene: TRBD2
abundance: once
CDR3nt: TGCGCCAGCAGCCCAAGCGGGGGGAGCTCCTACGAGCAGTACTTC
CDR3aa: CASSPSGGSSYEQYF

j_gene: TRBJ2-1
v_gene: TRBV5-4
len: 15
d_gene: TRBD1
abundance: NA
CDR3nt: TGTGCCAGCAGCACGAACCGGGACAGCTACAATGAGCAGTTCTTC
CDR3aa: CASSTNRDSYNEQFF

j_gene: TRBJ1-5
v_gene: TRBV4-1
len: 17
d_gene: TRBD1
abundance: NA
CDR3nt: TGCGCCAGCAGCGACCGTAGTGGGACAGGGACCAATCAGCCCCAGCATTTT
CDR3aa: CASSDRSGTGTNQPQHF

j_gene: TRBJ2-1
v_gene: TRBV6-2/TRBV6-3
len: 16
d_gene: NA
abundance: NA
CDR3nt: TGTGCCAGCAGTTGTGTTTGGGGAGAATCCTACTGTGAGCAGTTCTTC
CDR3aa: CASSCVWGESYCEQFF

j_gene: TRBJ1-6
v_gene: TRBV10-1
len: 13
d_gene: NA
abundance: few
CDR3nt: TGCGCCAGCAGCCAATACAGGAATTCACCCCTCCACTTT
CDR3aa: CASSQYRNSPLHF

j_gene: TRBJ2-7
v_gene: TRBV5-1
len: 14
d_gene: NA
abundance: NA
CDR3nt: TGCGCCAGCAACCTGGACCCTAGCTCCTACGAGCAGTACTTC
CDR3aa: CASNLDPSSYEQYF

j_gene: TRBJ1-5
v_gene: TRBV6-2/TRBV6-3
len: 13
d_gene: NA
abundance: NA
CDR3nt: TGTGCCAGCAGTTTTGGGGCGGTTGATCCCCAGCATTTT
CDR3aa: CASSFGAVDPQHF

j_gene: TRBJ2-7
v_gene: TRBV6-5
len: 11
d_gene: NA
abundance: NA
CDR3nt: TGTGCCAGCAGAAGGGGTTACGAGCAGTACTTC
CDR3aa: CASRRGYEQYF

j_gene: TRBJ2-2
v_gene: TRBV2
len: 15
d_gene: TRBD1
abundance: NA
CDR3nt: TGTGCCAGCGGTACCACGACAGGGTCGACCGGGGAGCTGTTTTTT
CDR3aa: CASGTTTGSTGELFF

j_gene: TRBJ2-3
v_gene: TRBV5-5
len: 17
d_gene: TRBD2
abundance: NA
CDR3nt: TGTGCCAGCAGCTCCCGAGCGGGACTACAAATCACAGATACGCAGTATTTT
CDR3aa: CASSSRAGLQITDTQYF

j_gene: TRBJ2-4
v_gene: TRBV5-6
len: 13
d_gene: TRBD2
abundance: NA
CDR3nt: TGTGCCAGCAGCGGGGGGGGGAGAAACATTCAGTACTTC
CDR3aa: CASSGGGRNIQYF

j_gene: TRBJ2-5
v_gene: TRBV2
len: 15
d_gene: TRBD1
abundance: NA
CDR3nt: TGTGCCAGCAGCCGGGACAGGGGTGACCAAGAGACCCAGTACTTC
CDR3aa: CASSRDRGDQETQYF

j_gene: TRBJ2-7
v_gene: TRBV28
len: 14
d_gene: TRBD2
abundance: NA
CDR3nt: TGTGCCAGCAGTTTATCAGCGGGAACCTACGAGCAGTACTTC
CDR3aa: CASSLSAGTYEQYF

j_gene: TRBJ2-3
v_gene: TRBV5-4
len: 14
d_gene: NA
abundance: NA
CDR3nt: TGTGCCAGCAGCTTGGAAAGAAGGACAGATACGCAGTATTTT
CDR3aa: CASSLERRTDTQYF

j_gene: TRBJ2-3
v_gene: TRBV6-5
len: 12
d_gene: NA
abundance: NA
CDR3nt: TGTGCCAGCAGGCCACCGCAGGGTACGCAGTATTTT
CDR3aa: CASRPPQGTQYF

j_gene: TRBJ2-1
v_gene: TRBV21-1
len: 14
d_gene: NA
abundance: NA
CDR3nt: TGTGCCAGCAGCAAAGGTGTACCCTACAATGAGCAGTTCTTC
CDR3aa: CASSKGVPYNEQFF

j_gene: TRBJ2-3
v_gene: TRBV9
len: 15
d_gene: NA
abundance: NA
CDR3nt: TGTGCCAGCAGCGTAGAAGGGTTGGGTACAGATACGCAGTATTTT
CDR3aa: CASSVEGLGTDTQYF

j_gene: TRBJ2-7
v_gene: TRBV6-1
len: 15
d_gene: TRBD1
abundance: NA
CDR3nt: TGTGCCAGCAGTGAAGGGGTGGGACAGACCTACGAGCAGTACTTC
CDR3aa: CASSEGVGQTYEQYF

j_gene: TRBJ2-6
v_gene: TRBV13
len: 15
d_gene: NA
abundance: NA
CDR3nt: TGTGCCAGCAGCCCTGGGAACTCTGGGGCCAACGTCCTGACTTTC
CDR3aa: CASSPGNSGANVLTF

j_gene: TRBJ1-1
v_gene: TRBV6-5
len: 15
d_gene: NA
abundance: few
CDR3nt: TGTGCCAGCAGAGTAGACAGGTTGATGAACACTGAAGCTTTCTTT
CDR3aa: CASRVDRLMNTEAFF

j_gene: TRBJ2-3
v_gene: TRBV27
len: 12
d_gene: NA
abundance: once
CDR3nt: TGTGCCAGCAGTACCATCACAGATACGCAGTATTTT
CDR3aa: CASSTITDTQYF

j_gene: TRBJ1-2
v_gene: TRBV6-5
len: 15
d_gene: TRBD1
abundance: NA
CDR3nt: TGTGCCAGCAGACGGAGGACAGGGGACCTCTATGGCTACACCTTC
CDR3aa: CASRRRTGDLYGYTF

j_gene: TRBJ2-5
v_gene: TRBV5-4
len: 14
d_gene: NA
abundance: NA
CDR3nt: TGTGCCAGCAGCTTGGGTACCAGGGAAGAGACCCAGTACTTC
CDR3aa: CASSLGTREETQYF

j_gene: TRBJ2-7
v_gene: TRBV7-2
len: 16
d_gene: TRBD2
abundance: NA
CDR3nt: TGTGCCAGCCGCCTCCCCGGGACTAGCGGGAACTACGAACAGTACTTC
CDR3aa: CASRLPGTSGNYEQYF

j_gene: TRBJ2-7
v_gene: TRBV20-1
len: 16
d_gene: NA
abundance: NA
CDR3nt: TGCAGTGCTAGTCTGATTGGGTGGGACCAGGACTACGAGCAGTACTTC
CDR3aa: CSASLIGWDQDYEQYF

j_gene: TRBJ1-2
v_gene: TRBV2
len: 16
d_gene: NA
abundance: NA
CDR3nt: TGTGCCAGCAGACCTGGGACACTCTCAGGCCTGGATGGCTACACCTTC
CDR3aa: CASRPGTLSGLDGYTF

j_gene: TRBJ2-7
v_gene: TRBV5-1
len: 14
d_gene: NA
abundance: NA
CDR3nt: TGCGCCAGCAGCTTGGATCGAGCCTCCTACGAGCAGTACTTC
CDR3aa: CASSLDRASYEQYF

j_gene: TRBJ1-4
v_gene: TRBV3-1/TRBV3-2
len: 14
d_gene: TRBD1
abundance: NA
CDR3nt: TGTGCCAGCAGCCAAGTCCGGGACAGTGAAAAACTGTTTTTT
CDR3aa: CASSQVRDSEKLFF

j_gene: TRBJ2-7
v_gene: TRBV29-1
len: 15
d_gene: TRBD1
abundance: once
CDR3nt: TGCAGCGTTGAAGATTGGGACAGGGGACCCTACGAGCAGTACTTC
CDR3aa: CSVEDWDRGPYEQYF

j_gene: TRBJ2-5
v_gene: TRBV4-1
len: 17
d_gene: TRBD2
abundance: NA
CDR3nt: TGCGCCAGCAGCCAGTCAAAACCGGGACTAGCAGGCGAGACCCAGTACTTC
CDR3aa: CASSQSKPGLAGETQYF

j_gene: TRBJ2-1
v_gene: TRBV5-8
len: 18
d_gene: TRBD2
abundance: NA
CDR3nt: TGTGCCAGCAGCTTGGGGTGGCGCGGGAGGGCCCTCTACAATGAGCAGTTCTTC
CDR3aa: CASSLGWRGRALYNEQFF

j_gene: TRBJ2-3
v_gene: TRBV3-1/TRBV3-2
len: 12
d_gene: NA
abundance: NA
CDR3nt: TGTGCCAGCAGCCCCTTAGGAGATACGCAGTATTTT
CDR3aa: CASSPLGDTQYF

j_gene: TRBJ2-5
v_gene: TRBV10-1
len: 18
d_gene: TRBD2
abundance: NA
CDR3nt: TGCGCCAGCAGTGGGGGACTAGCGGCCCCAAACCGGTTAGAGACCCAGTACTTC
CDR3aa: CASSGGLAAPNRLETQYF

j_gene: TRBJ1-5
v_gene: TRBV3-1/TRBV3-2
len: 16
d_gene: TRBD1
abundance: NA
CDR3nt: TGTGCCAGCAGCCAAGGTTTAGACAGGGTTCATCAGCCCCAGCATTTT
CDR3aa: CASSQGLDRVHQPQHF

j_gene: TRBJ2-7
v_gene: TRBV10-3
len: 12
d_gene: NA
abundance: few
CDR3nt: TGTGCCACCTACCATTCTGGATACGAGCAGTACTTC
CDR3aa: CATYHSGYEQYF

j_gene: TRBJ1-1
v_gene: TRBV10-2
len: 16
d_gene: NA
abundance: NA
CDR3nt: TGCGCCAGCAGTGTTTCCCCAGGGCAGACGAACACTGAAGCTTTCTTT
CDR3aa: CASSVSPGQTNTEAFF

j_gene: TRBJ1-6
v_gene: TRBV27
len: 16
d_gene: NA
abundance: once
CDR3nt: TGTGCCAGCAGTTTACACGGACAAGCATATAATTCACCCCTCCACTTT
CDR3aa: CASSLHGQAYNSPLHF

j_gene: TRBJ1-4
v_gene: TRBV27
len: 14
d_gene: NA
abundance: NA
CDR3nt: TGTGCCAGCAGTATGGGGGGTCGATATGAAAAACTGTTTTTT
CDR3aa: CASSMGGRYEKLFF

j_gene: TRBJ2-1
v_gene: TRBV5-4
len: 14
d_gene: NA
abundance: once
CDR3nt: TGTGCCAGCAGCGATGGGGCGGGCTACAATGAGCAGTTCTTC
CDR3aa: CASSDGAGYNEQFF

j_gene: TRBJ1-4
v_gene: TRBV7-9
len: 12
d_gene: NA
abundance: few
CDR3nt: TGTGCCAGCAGCCGTGATAATGAAAAACTGTTTTTT
CDR3aa: CASSRDNEKLFF

j_gene: TRBJ2-6
v_gene: TRBV2
len: 16
d_gene: TRBD1
abundance: once
CDR3nt: TGTGCCAGCAGTGGGGACAGATACTCTGGGGCCAACGTCCTGACTTTC
CDR3aa: CASSGDRYSGANVLTF

j_gene: TRBJ2-5
v_gene: TRBV28
len: 13
d_gene: TRBD1
abundance: NA
CDR3nt: TGTGCCAGCAAAACAGGGGGAGAAGAGACCCAGTACTTC
CDR3aa: CASKTGGEETQYF

j_gene: TRBJ2-5
v_gene: TRBV19
len: 15
d_gene: NA
abundance: NA
CDR3nt: TGTGCCAGTAGTCCCGGACTCAACCCGGTGGAGACCCAGTACTTC
CDR3aa: CASSPGLNPVETQYF

j_gene: TRBJ2-4
v_gene: TRBV7-8
len: 13
d_gene: NA
abundance: NA
CDR3nt: TGTGCCAGCAGCTTTAGTACGCCGAACATTCAGTACTTC
CDR3aa: CASSFSTPNIQYF

j_gene: TRBJ1-6
v_gene: TRBV2
len: 13
d_gene: NA
abundance: few
CDR3nt: TGTGCCAGCAGGCCCTTCCCAGGTTCACCCCTCCACTTT
CDR3aa: CASRPFPGSPLHF